This T cell receptor (beta chain) is from a study of blood T cell repertoires in COVID-19. Trimming stripped 6 bases from V and 2 bases from J, with 7 bases between. This CDR3 has 12 residues. Germline values: CDR1 MDHEN, CDR2 SYDVKM. Original analysis: Scientists estimated how many nucleated cells there were by amplifying reference gene primers. Libraries were prepared by immunoSEQ multiplex PCR; TCRdb keeps only in-frame clonotypes and omits some of them. V and J calls and clone size follow that table, whereas D and trimming were derived from the DNA. The table has 150,000 to 200,000 clones, more than 75% seen once; the top ten hold around 3.5%.

The specimen sequenced was peripheral blood. This clonotype was sampled from a man in his 70s with acute or convalescent COVID-19. The V and J genes are TRBV28 and TRBJ1-2; D remains unclear. The CDR3 coding sequence is TGTGCCAGCAGACCGGGGAACTATGGCTACACCTTC. Its protein product is CASRPGNYGYTF.